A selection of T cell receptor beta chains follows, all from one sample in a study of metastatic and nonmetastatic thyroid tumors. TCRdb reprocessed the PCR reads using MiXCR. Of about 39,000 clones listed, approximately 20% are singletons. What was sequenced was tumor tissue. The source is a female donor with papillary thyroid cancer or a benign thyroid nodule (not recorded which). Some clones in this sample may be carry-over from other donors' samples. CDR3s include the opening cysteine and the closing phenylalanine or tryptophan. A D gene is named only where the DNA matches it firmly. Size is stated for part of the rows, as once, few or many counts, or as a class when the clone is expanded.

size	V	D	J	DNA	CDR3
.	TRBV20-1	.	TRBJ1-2	TGCAGTGCTAGGAGAGGAGCCAGGGACTATGGCTACACCTTC	CSARRGARDYGYTF
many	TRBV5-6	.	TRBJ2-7	TGTGCCAGCAGCTTGGTCCCCCTAGCTCGTGGGGACGAGCAGTACTTC	CASSLVPLARGDEQYF
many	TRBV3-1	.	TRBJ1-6	TGTGCCAGCAGCCAAGCAGGAGATAATTCACCCCTCCACTTT	CASSQAGDNSPLHF
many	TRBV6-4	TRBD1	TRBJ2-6	TGTGCCAGCAGTCTGGGGGTAGGGGGCGGTTTAAGTGGGGCCAACGTCCTGACTTTC	CASSLGVGGGLSGANVLTF
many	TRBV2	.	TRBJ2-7	TGTGCCAGCAAGTTTAGTCCAGACTACGAGCAGTACTTC	CASKFSPDYEQYF
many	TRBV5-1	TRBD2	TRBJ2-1	TGCGCCAGCAGAGGTCTAGCGGGAGGCAATGAGCAGTTCTTC	CASRGLAGGNEQFF
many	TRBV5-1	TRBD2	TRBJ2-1	TGCGCCAGCGCCTCTAGCGGAAATGAGCAGTTCTTC	CASASSGNEQFF
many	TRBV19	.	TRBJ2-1	TGTGCCAGTAGTATAGAGCCACAGGGAAACTATGAGCAGTTCTTC	CASSIEPQGNYEQFF
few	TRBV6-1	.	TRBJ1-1	TGTGCCAGCAGTGAAGTCTCCCGCGGGGGAGGGACTGAAGCTTTCTTT	CASSEVSRGGGTEAFF
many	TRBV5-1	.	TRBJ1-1	TGCGCCAGCAGCCCCCTGAGCGTCCCAGGCGTTGAAGCTTTCTTT	CASSPLSVPGVEAFF